The 3 T cell receptor beta chains in this list originate from one sample, sequenced in a study of response to subunit inactivated influenza vaccine. TCRdb called the RT-PCR reads again in MiXCR, with one record for every CDR3 protein. Of about 830,000 distinct CDR3 sequences in the sample, about 18% were seen once. The sample consisted of PBMCs from blood, taken more than 4 days after vaccination. All receptors derive from a man in his forties or fifties who received an inactivated influenza vaccine.

The J gene is TRBJ2-5, the V gene TRBV6-5; D possibly corresponds to TRBD2 (5 bases). V lost 0 bases, J lost 6 bases, and 14 bases lay in between. The germline V gene encodes CDR1 MNHEY and CDR2 SVGAGI. CDR3 size: 15 residues. The CDR3 nucleotides read TGTGCCAGCAGTTACTCGGTGGTGGGAGCTCAGACCCAGTACTTC. Its protein product is CASSYSVVGAQTQYF.

This clonotype was seen only a few times. This chain connects TRBV20-1 to TRBJ2-2, with D maybe TRBD2 (7 bases). The CDR3 covers 15 residues. Germline CDR1 and CDR2: DFQATT and SNEGSKA (reference sequence). With 2 bases removed from V and 4 bases from J, the gap between germline ends came to 14 bases. CDR3 protein: CSARRGGRITGELFF. The DNA for the CDR3 is TGCAGTGCTAGAAGGGGGGGGCGCATCACCGGGGAGCTGTTTTTT.

Many counts were recorded for this clonotype. The chain combines TRBV6-2 or TRBV6-3 with TRBJ2-5, with 7 bases identical to TRBD1. Germline loops: CDR1 MNHEY, CDR2 SVGEGT. The CDR3 spans 14 residues. After removal of 5 bases from V and 2 bases from J, the junction contained 5 bases not matched to a gene. For the CDR3, the DNA is TGTGCCAGCAGTACGACGGGACAGCAAGAGACCCAGTACTTC. The encoded protein is CASSTTGQQETQYF.